The clone carrying this T cell receptor beta chain has more than one count but fewer than ten. Libraries were prepared by immunoSEQ multiplex PCR; TCRdb keeps only in-frame clonotypes and omits some of them. Seen here are about 86,000 clones, about 89% observed once, and the top ten hold about 1.2%. These data are taken from a study of blood T cell repertoires in COVID-19. Study in general: Acute and convalescent COVID-19 samples came from the United States, Italy and Spain. Sources were T cells, B-cell-depleted T cells, or PBMCs; the material itself was cDNA or gDNA.

Trimming at V came to 2 bases and at J to 6 bases, leaving 5 bases not matched to a gene. CDR3 size: 15 residues. The germline V gene encodes CDR1 LGHDT and CDR2 YNNKEL (reference sequence). The receptor's source is a human donor in a cohort sampled during active COVID-19. J is TRBJ2-7 and V is TRBV3-1 (or the pseudogene TRBV3-2), with 12 nucleotides matching TRBD2. Specimen: peripheral blood. The CDR3 sequence: CASSQRLAGGIEQYF. The CDR3 coding sequence is TGTGCCAGCAGCCAAAGGCTAGCGGGAGGGATCGAGCAGTACTTC.